This T cell receptor beta chain was observed in a study of regulatory T cells in long-lasting Graves disease. Background on the study: Freshly diagnosed Graves' patients had used antithyroid drugs for under 3 months. General observations from the study: Persistent Graves' patients had lower TCR diversity than newly diagnosed ones.

To make TCR beta libraries, researchers used iRepertoire HTBI primers and Arm-PCR of CDR3 regions. TCRdb independently ran MiXCR on the multiplex PCR reads; one entry per CDR3 protein. The sample holds over 500,000 distinct CDR3 sequences, around 16% seen once. Trimming cost V 5 bases and J 5 bases; bases outside gene matches: 11. This CDR3 has 15 amino acids. Many counts were recorded for this clonotype. No antigen is known for it. Time point given: newly diagnosed GD, antithyroid drugs for less than 3 months. PBMCs were the source of the RNA used for TCR sequencing. The same data also went into a second study, on T cells in Graves' hyperthyroidism and ophthalmopathy. This second study says: Clonotypes that were expanded in thyroid above 0.001 mostly appeared in blood too. Classification by a 13 V-J model distinguished ophthalmopathy from stable hyperthyroidism.

The sequences come from peripheral blood mononuclear cells (PBMCs), collected at new diagnosis, from a patient treated with antithyroid drugs. The TCR originated in a man between 18 and 29 years old with Graves disease. The chain links TRBV12-3 or TRBV12-4 to TRBJ1-1; 7 bases are shared with TRBD1. The CDR3 spells CASSPQHRGSTEAFF. CDR3 bases: TGTGCCAGCAGTCCCCAACACAGGGGTAGTACTGAAGCTTTCTTT.